This TCR beta chain was profiled in a study of control samples from healthy donors and cancer patients. Libraries were prepared by immunoSEQ multiplex PCR; TCRdb keeps only in-frame clonotypes and omits some of them. Seen here are 100,000 to 150,000 clones, about nine tenths observed once, and the top ten hold roughly 2.5%. The CDR3 totals 19 residues. CDR1 is KGHSH, CDR2 LQKENI, per germline. V shed 5 bases, J shed 1 base, and the junction held 19 bases outside the gene matches. The J gene is TRBJ1-2, the V gene TRBV18; the match to TRBD1 covers 7 bases. The receptor was derived from a man aged 35 to 55 in good health. The specimen sequenced was blood. The CDR3 sequence is CASSSKSTGDQLVNYGYTF. CDR3 bases: TGTGCCAGCTCATCGAAGTCTACAGGGGACCAGTTAGTTAACTATGGCTACACCTTC.